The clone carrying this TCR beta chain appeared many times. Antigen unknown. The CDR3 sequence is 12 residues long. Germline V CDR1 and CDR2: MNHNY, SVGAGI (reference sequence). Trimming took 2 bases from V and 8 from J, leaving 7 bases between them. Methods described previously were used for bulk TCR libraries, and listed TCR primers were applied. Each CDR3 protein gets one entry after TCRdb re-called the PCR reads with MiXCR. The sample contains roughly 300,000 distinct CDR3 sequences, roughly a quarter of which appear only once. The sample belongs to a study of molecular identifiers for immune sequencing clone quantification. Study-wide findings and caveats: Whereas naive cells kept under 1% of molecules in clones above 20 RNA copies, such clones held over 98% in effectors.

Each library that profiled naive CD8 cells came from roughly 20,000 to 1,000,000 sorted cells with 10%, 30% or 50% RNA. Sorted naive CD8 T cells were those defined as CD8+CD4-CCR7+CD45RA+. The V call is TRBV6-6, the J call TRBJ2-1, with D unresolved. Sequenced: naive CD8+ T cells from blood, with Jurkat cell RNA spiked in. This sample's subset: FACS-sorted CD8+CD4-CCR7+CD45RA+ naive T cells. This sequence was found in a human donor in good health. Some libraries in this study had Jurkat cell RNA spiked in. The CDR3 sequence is CASSYGYDEQFF. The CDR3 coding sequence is TGTGCCAGCAGTTACGGGTACGATGAGCAGTTCTTC.